One sample yielded the 8 T cell receptor beta chains listed below, sequenced in a study of blood T cell repertoires in COVID-19. Here immunoSEQ multiplex PCR was the method, and the copy in TCRdb shows in-frame clones only, minus some. The sample holds roughly 140,000 clones, approximately 83% seen once. The specimen was peripheral blood. The receptors stem from a man between 65 and 85 years old with acute or convalescent COVID-19.

The chain uses TRBV7-2 and TRBJ2-7; TRBD2 aligns across 7 bases. Germline CDR1 and CDR2: SGHTA and FQGNSA. The CDR3 is 18 amino acids. With 3 bases clipped from V and 0 bases from J, the junction kept 14 bases outside the gene matches. The CDR3 region has the DNA TGTGCCAGCAGCTTTTGGGGCGGCGGGAGCCGAAGCTCCTACGAGCAGTACTTC. Protein sequence: CASSFWGGGSRSSYEQYF.

This chain uses TRBV16 with TRBJ1-5; the D gene is possibly TRBD1 (6 bases). Germline V gives CDR1 KGHSY, CDR2 FQNENV. With 4 bases removed from V and 6 bases from J, the gap between germline ends came to 13 bases. The CDR3 has 14 residues. CDR3 in amino acids: CASSLSGGLQPQHF. For the CDR3, the DNA is TGTGCCAGCAGCCTCAGCGGGGGGCTTCAGCCCCAGCATTTT.

This sequence joins TRBV19 and TRBJ2-5; possibly TRBD2 for D (6 bases). Trimming took off 5 bases at V and 5 bases at J, with 15 bases between the two ends. The CDR3 is 14 residues long. CDR1 is LNHDA, CDR2 SQIVND, per germline (reference sequence). For the CDR3, the DNA is TGTGCCAGTAGTCCGCAGGGTGGGGGGGAGACCCAGTACTTC. Translating it yields CASSPQGGGETQYF.

V usage is TRBV2 and J usage is TRBJ2-5; 7 nucleotides match TRBD1. This CDR3 comprises 16 residues. CDR1 is SNHLY, CDR2 FYNNEI, per germline. The V and J ends lost 2 bases and 2 bases, in that order; junction bases with no gene match: 8. The CDR3 loop reads CASSESFGTAQETQYF. The DNA for the CDR3 is TGTGCCAGCAGTGAATCTTTCGGGACAGCACAAGAGACCCAGTACTTC.

The chain carries TRBV9 and TRBJ2-2, with 10 bases aligning to TRBD2. This CDR3 has 16 residues. Germline CDR1 and CDR2: SGDLS and YYNGEE. After removal of 4 bases from V and 1 base from J, the junction contained 4 bases not matched to a gene. CDR3 sequence: CASSLRTSGNTGELFF. In nucleotides, the CDR3 is TGTGCCAGCAGCCTCCGGACTAGCGGGAACACCGGGGAGCTGTTTTTT.

This clone was observed once. The genes are TRBV7-8 and TRBJ2-5, with D unclear. CDR1 is SGHVS and CDR2 is FQNEAQ in the germline V gene. The CDR3 sequence is 13 residues long. V was trimmed by 0 bases and J by 7 bases, leaving 9 bases between them. The CDR3 sequence is CASSLASSGTQYF. The CDR3 nucleotides are TGTGCCAGCAGCTTAGCTTCATCCGGGACCCAGTACTTC.

The chain has TRBV6-1 and TRBJ2-7; TRBD2 matches 13 bases. V dropped 4 bases and J dropped 2; count of bases not matched to a gene: 11. Germline-derived CDR1 and CDR2 are MNHNS and SASEGT. The CDR3 sequence is 18 residues long. CDR3 nucleotides: TGTGCCAGCAGTGGTGGACTAGCGGGAGCCCGATTTACCTACGAGCAGTACTTC. Translating gives CASSGGLAGARFTYEQYF.

This chain joins TRBV5-1 and TRBJ1-1; D may be TRBD1 (6 bases). CDR1 is SGHRS and CDR2 is YFSETQ in the germline V gene. Trimming took 5 bases from V and 1 from J, leaving 15 bases between them. The CDR3 sequence is 15 residues long. CDR3 sequence reads: CASRGTGNKNTEAFF. The CDR3 nucleotides read TGCGCCAGCAGAGGCACAGGGAATAAGAACACTGAAGCTTTCTTT.